A selection of T cell receptor beta chains follows, all from one sample in a study of cytomegalovirus exposure and HLA in healthy donors. Libraries were prepared by immunoSEQ multiplex PCR; TCRdb keeps only in-frame clonotypes and omits some of them. The sample includes tens of thousands of clones, 72% of them seen just once. The sample taken for sequencing was PBMCs. These TCRs come from a woman in her thirties or forties in good health and CMV-seropositive. CDR3s include the opening cysteine and the closing phenylalanine or tryptophan. The D gene is left open where the match is weak. Rows give clone size only sometimes, using once, few, many, or a class for an expanded clone.

d_call | j_call | v_call | clone_size | cdr3_aa | cdr3_nt
TRBD1 | TRBJ1-5 | TRBV7-3 | NA | CASSRTGAGDQPQHF | TGTGCCAGCAGCCGGACAGGAGCTGGGGATCAGCCCCAGCATTTT
NA | TRBJ1-1 | TRBV6-5 | NA | CASSPRGGANTEAFF | TGTGCCAGCAGTCCGCGCGGGGGCGCGAACACTGAAGCTTTCTTT
TRBD1 | TRBJ1-5 | TRBV5-8 | NA | CASRRTGDSNQPQHF | TGTGCCAGCAGGCGGACAGGGGATAGCAATCAGCCCCAGCATTTT
TRBD2 | TRBJ2-1 | TRBV15 | NA | CATSGGLAVNEQFF | TGTGCCACCAGCGGAGGACTAGCAGTCAATGAGCAGTTCTTC
NA | TRBJ1-4 | TRBV2 | few | CASSGQIGEKLFF | TGTGCCAGCAGCGGACAGATTGGCGAAAAACTGTTTTTT
NA | TRBJ1-1 | TRBV7-9 | few | CASSLIRGGTEAFF | TGTGCCAGCAGCCTCATCCGAGGTGGCACTGAAGCTTTCTTT
NA | TRBJ1-1 | TRBV2 | NA | CASSEGMGHPGTEAFF | TGTGCCAGCAGTGAAGGGATGGGGCACCCCGGGACTGAAGCTTTCTTT
TRBD1 | TRBJ1-3 | TRBV5-1 | NA | CASSLGQANSGNTIYF | TGCGCCAGCAGCTTAGGACAGGCAAACTCTGGAAACACCATATATTTT
NA | TRBJ2-6 | TRBV4-2 | NA | CASSQDPGAGANVLTF | TGTGCCAGCAGCCAAGATCCAGGGGCCGGGGCCAACGTCCTGACTTTC
TRBD2 | TRBJ2-7 | TRBV6-5 | NA | CASRVAGGVYEQYF | TGTGCCAGCAGGGTAGCGGGGGGGGTCTACGAGCAGTACTTC
NA | TRBJ2-7 | TRBV4-2 | NA | CASSPVVSPYEQYF | TGTGCCAGCAGCCCCGTGGTTAGCCCTTACGAGCAGTACTTC